This T cell receptor (beta chain) originates from a study of cytomegalovirus exposure and HLA in healthy donors (dated by TCRdb to the late 2010s). Regarding the research as a whole: According to an earlier analysis of 550 to 700 of the donors, some 180 million T cells yielded some 110 million unique TCR beta sequences and more than 250 Gb of sequence data. All discovery cohort repertoires had been generated using a single sequencing platform. High-throughput TCR immunosequencing, statistical association of individual TCRs with disease status, and machine learning were combined to predict cytomegalovirus infection status. The study profiled the T cell repertoires of 666 subjects by immunosequencing and related them to cytomegalovirus serostatus. To decide whether each TCR beta V gene segment behaved as functional or pseudogenic, an earlier analysis of approximately 590 of the donors relied on high-throughput TCR beta sequencing. The study aimed to test whether signatures of past pathogen exposure could be identified by cataloging public T cell receptors. Alongside the repertoire data, information on donor age, sex, ethnicity and CMV serostatus was compiled. Of the roughly 400 genotyped donors, more than 75% were placed in the genetic ancestry cluster associated with self-reported Caucasian donors. A handful of DR-DQ haplotypes were treated as single units for association and clustering because of strong linkage in the cohort. The number of donors typed differed by locus, with 629-630 for A, B, C, DRB1 and DQB1, around 500 for DQA1, nearly 610 for DPA1, and about 450 for DPB1. The later analysis used no new phenotypic data to find candidate immune exposures, relying instead on TCR beta sequences and their occurrence across donors. A later analysis re-examined previously published TCR beta repertoires from hundreds of donors and added high-resolution HLA genotyping to investigate patterns of TCR occurrence. An early release covering 550 to 650 HLA-typed donors comprised about 320 gigabases of sequencing data and approximately 85 million unique TCR sequences. Genome-wide SNP genotypes for about 65% of the roughly 700 donors were used in a later genetic analysis, which treated that subset as a discovery cohort. Among almost 400 genotyped donors of the cohort, an average of around 240,000 unique TCR beta nucleotide sequences were sequenced per donor, around a sixth of them non-productive. HLA typing included class I and class II loci at four-digit resolution. A separate validation cohort of over 95 different subjects was used in addition to the approximately 700-subject first cohort.

The V and J ends are trimmed by 10 bases and 0 bases, leaving 13 bases between them. Taken from the germline V gene, the CDR1 and CDR2 loops are ENHRY and SYGVKD. Spanning cysteine to phenylalanine, the CDR3 consists of 14 amino acids. Only the CDR3 DNA stays, 42 bases, in frame from base 1. Of note for this clone: Its antigen specificity is not known. No base quality values were provided; no much bigger clone lies one nucleotide off.

Summary of the overall study and its limitations: In a later analysis, HLA-associated TCR beta chains showed more clonal expansion and lower generation probabilities than non-associated chains that were equally common. Across donors, most TCR sequences were observed very rarely, whereas some public TCRs were present in many individuals. In the study, 150 to 200 TCR beta chains were listed as associated with cytomegalovirus. V-gene and J-gene trimming of TCR beta chains was associated with a missense DCLRE1C variant in a later genetic analysis, and the association was replicated in an independent cohort. The cohort was sequenced for TCR beta chains only, and without alpha or paired-chain data the features that could be detected were limited. Immune exposure information for the cohort was limited to CMV serostatus. The 87-base-pair reads could not distinguish some IMGT-functional V segments, including TRBV6-2 and TRBV6-3, so those segments were excluded. According to a later analysis, most CMV-associated TCR beta chains appeared to be HLA-restricted, and the HLA associations seemed to be driven largely by CMV exposure. The earlier analysis of 587 of the donors excluded roughly 17 rarely observed V segments, including chromosome 9 orphons, because counts were too low. A further reported finding was that TCR beta sequences accurately predicted the HLA-A and HLA-B alleles for most subjects in the first cohort. Linkage disequilibrium might explain the correlated functional status among segregating V segments, but an unknown experimental factor could not be ruled out. According to a later analysis, TCR association rates differed among HLA loci, with DRB1 alleles showing the most associated TCRs and HLA-C alleles showing the fewest. According to the authors, the approach could potentially be generalized to other disease states and immunological phenotypes. A later analysis reported that several top co-occurrence clusters appeared linked to parvovirus B19, influenza, CMV and Epstein-Barr virus. A group of highly shared sequence variants was considered likely to be a technical artifact of the sequencing pipeline. The presence/absence analyses assumed that sequencing depth was roughly uniform across donors, and that assumption may not be true. In a later analysis, some 17,000 TCR beta sequences were associated with specific HLA alleles at a false discovery rate of 0.05. In an earlier analysis of a few hundred of the donors, most TCR beta V segments were observed in productive rearrangements about 87% or about 30% of the time, broadly matching IMGT annotations. Because some donors lacked HLA typing at each locus, the association tests relied only on the typed subset. A few of the identified cytomegalovirus-associated TCR beta chains were confirmed in vitro to be specific for cytomegalovirus antigens. When HLA alleles, especially DR and DQ, strongly co-occurred, TCR associations were difficult to assign to individual alleles. According to a later genetic analysis, donors in an Asian-associated ancestry cluster had fewer N-insertions in productive TCRs than the approximately 710-donor mean. The classifier was reported to diagnose cytomegalovirus status with high specificity and sensitivity in both the original cohort and the validation cohort.

Receptor libraries were prepared by the immunoSEQ multiplex PCR assay. A mixture of 60 forward primers for TCR Vbeta segments and 13 reverse primers for TCR Jbeta segments was used in the multiplex PCR. The CDR3 region of rearranged TCR beta genes was amplified from genomic DNA by a multiplex PCR assay. The amplified TCR beta libraries were sequenced on the Illumina HiSeq System as 87-base-pair reads. Per the original workflow: A later analysis counted tens of millions of unique TCR beta chains across the 600 to 850 repertoires, and around 9.9 million of these chains were shared by at least two donors. Raw reads were error-corrected and collapsed into unique sequences with a nearest-neighbor algorithm that merged closely related sequences to remove PCR and sequencing errors. Alignment of CDR3 sequences to IMGT reference sequences was used to assign V, D and J gene segments. For a sequence to be retained, at least a six-nucleotide match to both a V gene segment and a J gene segment was required. Rearrangements were classified as productive when the CDR3 lacked stop codons and remained in frame with V and J, and all other rearrangements were classified as non-productive. Following IMGT convention, CDR3 was defined as the stretch from the second conserved V-encoded cysteine up to the conserved J-encoded phenylalanine. Sequences without an unambiguous match to a single V gene segment were excluded from the earlier analysis of about 600 of the donors. In an earlier analysis of 587 of the donors, V segments were called functional above 56.7% productive rearrangements and were called segregating when the between-donor standard deviation exceeded 5%. A statistical classification framework was built for diagnosing cytomegalovirus status from the catalog of TCR beta chain sequences. In a later analysis, V and J genes were assigned by comparing TCR nucleotide sequences against IMGT/GENE-DB human TR gene sequences. A later analysis assigned CDR3 sequences and most-parsimonious VDJ recombination scenarios with the TCRdist pipeline. In a later analysis, every TCR beta chain was defined by the combination of its CDR3 amino acid sequence and its V-gene family, and reads without a unique V-gene family were dropped. A later analysis removed 592 highly shared, low-generation-probability nucleotide sequences to deal with suspected cross-contamination and a sequencing artifact. In a later analysis, a clonal expansion index was calculated for each public chain from normalized within-repertoire ranks of inferred template counts. Generation probabilities in a later analysis came from a VDJ recombination model fitted to out-of-frame rearrangements, and those results were checked against IGoR. In a later analysis, hypergeometric tests were used to score TCR-TCR, TCR-HLA and TCR-CMV co-occurrence, with a repertoire-size bias correction applied to TCR pairs. To estimate false discovery rates, a later analysis permuted the HLA or CMV assignments 20 times. In a later analysis, co-occurring TCRs were grouped using DBSCAN, and TCRdist sequence similarity was added for clustering within HLA-allele-positive subsets. Repertoires with fewer than 30,000 or more than 120,000 public chains were left out of co-occurrence clustering, as were several repertoires with anomalous nucleotide sharing. TCRdb took this table from immuneACCESS and kept in-frame rearrangements with V and J called. Such tables lack part of the clones; where checked against another copy, unresolved V genes explain under half of the gap, and the rest is unexplained. V, J and clone size are those of that table, while D and trimming were read from the DNA. The sample profile shows approximately 110,000 clones; around 77% of them were found once. 5.4% of the sample belongs to the ten largest clones.

The cohort consisted of some 730 healthy bone marrow donors. All cohort members were sampled while nominally healthy, although unrecorded immune exposures were likely present. The donor tested CMV seropositive, placing the donor among the 289 seropositive members of the cohort. Every donor gave a peripheral blood sample, and the peripheral blood mononuclear cells from that sample were used for TCR beta sequencing. The Qiagen DNeasy Blood Extraction Kit was used to extract genomic DNA from the blood cell samples. Rearrangement joined TRBV10-3 to TRBJ1-3, and perhaps TRBD1 as D gene, on 5 matching bases. The TCR comes from a woman aged 30 to 39 in good health and CMV-seropositive. The sequenced material came from PBMCs. The sequence in DNA is TGTGCCAGTGGGGCGGTCAACTCTGGAAACACCATATATTTT. It is translated as CASGAVNSGNTIYF.